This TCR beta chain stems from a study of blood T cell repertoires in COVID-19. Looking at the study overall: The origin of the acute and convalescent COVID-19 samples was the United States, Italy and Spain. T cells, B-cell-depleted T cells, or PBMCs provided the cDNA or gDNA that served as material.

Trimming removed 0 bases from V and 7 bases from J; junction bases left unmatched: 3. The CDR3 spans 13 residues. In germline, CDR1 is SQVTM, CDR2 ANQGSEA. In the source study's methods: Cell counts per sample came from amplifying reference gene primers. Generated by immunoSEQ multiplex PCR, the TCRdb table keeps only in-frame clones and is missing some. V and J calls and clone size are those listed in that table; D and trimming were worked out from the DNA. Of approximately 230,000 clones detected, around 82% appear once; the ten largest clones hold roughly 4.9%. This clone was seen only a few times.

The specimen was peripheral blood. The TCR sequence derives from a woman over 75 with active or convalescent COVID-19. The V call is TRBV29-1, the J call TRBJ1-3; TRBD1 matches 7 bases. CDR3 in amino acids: CSVEESRGNTIYF. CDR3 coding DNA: TGCAGCGTTGAAGAATCCAGGGGGAACACCATATATTTT.